A single T cell receptor beta chain is shown here with its context. The source of the sample is a study of blood T cell repertoires in COVID-19. Turning to the study itself: PBMCs, B-cell-depleted T cells, or T cells were the source of the cDNA or gDNA that made up the material.

The CDR3 is made up of 12 amino acids. V lost 6 bases, J lost 0 bases, and 4 bases lay in between. Germline-derived CDR1 and CDR2 are LNHDA and SQIVND (reference sequence). In the study's own analysis: Estimates of nucleated cell counts were drawn from the amplification of reference gene primers. Data came from immunoSEQ multiplex PCR; TCRdb stores just in-frame clones and leaves some out. V, J and clone size are taken as reported in that table, and D and trimming were inferred from the DNA itself. This table holds 140,000 or so clones, around 90% found once. The receptor was derived from a human donor in a cohort sampled during active COVID-19. Sequencing was done on a sample of peripheral blood. The rearrangement uses TRBV19 and TRBJ2-3; D uncertain. CDR3 sequence: CASSTSTDTQYF. The CDR3 nucleotides are TGTGCCAGTAGCACTAGCACAGATACGCAGTATTTT.